Below, 11 T cell receptor beta chains from the same sample are listed, as sequenced in a study of blood T cell repertoires in COVID-19. The table came from immunoSEQ multiplex PCR; TCRdb's copy has only in-frame clones and leaves some out. This table holds approximately 190,000 clones, around 83% found once. The sequenced material came from PBMCs or T cells enriched from blood (not recorded which). These receptors all come from a woman between 40 and 50 years old in a cohort exposed to, infected with or recovered from COVID-19 (not recorded which).

The chain joins TRBV9 to TRBJ2-1; 7 bases are shared with TRBD2. The germline CDR1 and CDR2 sequences are SGDLS and YYNGEE. CDR3 length: 18 residues. J was trimmed by 6 bases and V by 1 base; bases with no gene match: 16. The CDR3 region has the DNA TGTGCCAGCAGCGTAAGGTCTTTTACGGGAGGCCCTTTCAATGAGCAGTTCTTC. Protein: CASSVRSFTGGPFNEQFF.

CDR3 DNA: TGTGCCATCAGCCGGGACAGGGGCTTGGACACCATATATTTT. Translating gives CAISRDRGLDTIYF. The V gene is TRBV10-3, the J gene TRBJ1-3; 10 bases map to TRBD1. This CDR3 has 14 amino acids. Germline V gene lookup returns CDR1 ENHRY and CDR2 SYGVKD. V was pared by 6 bases and J by 8 bases, with 7 bases of the junction left unmatched.

The chain joins TRBV25-1 to TRBJ1-3; D is perhaps TRBD1 (6 bases). Germline V lookup: CDR1 MGHDK, CDR2 SYGVNS. This CDR3 spans 17 amino acids. Trimming took off 2 bases at V and 0 bases at J, with 14 bases between the two ends. The CDR3 loop reads CASSEVTGDTSGNTIYF. The CDR3 nucleotides read TGTGCCAGCAGTGAAGTGACTGGGGACACCTCTGGAAACACCATATATTTT.

The chain has TRBV9 and TRBJ1-5, with TRBD1 as a possible D gene (5 bases). The CDR3 is 13 residues long. With 3 bases removed from V and 7 bases from J, the gap between germline ends came to 11 bases. Germline V gives CDR1 SGDLS, CDR2 YYNGEE. CDR3 sequence (DNA): TGTGCCAGCAGCGGAGGAGACAGCCAGCCCCAGCATTTT. Protein sequence: CASSGGDSQPQHF.

J is TRBJ1-2 and V is TRBV11-3, with TRBD1 identical over 7 bases. V trimming: 5 bases; J trimming: 0 bases; junction bases outside the gene matches: 9. CDR1 and CDR2 from the germline V gene are SGHNT and YENEEA. There are 16 residues in the CDR3. The CDR3, as DNA: TGTGCCAGCAGCCAAAATGACAGGGAAGCTAACTATGGCTACACCTTC. This codes for CASSQNDREANYGYTF.

The sample holds a few counts of this clone. This chain uses TRBV27 with TRBJ1-2, with 7 bases matching TRBD1. Looked up from germline, CDR1 is MNHEY and CDR2 is SMNVEV (reference sequence). This CDR3 has 16 residues. V shed 5 bases, J shed 4 bases, and the junction held 13 bases outside the gene matches. This CDR3 is CASSTKQGRDLYGYTF. The CDR3 nucleotides read TGTGCCAGCAGTACTAAACAGGGGCGCGATCTCTATGGCTACACCTTC.

Concerning this clone: This sample also contains other DNA sequences that code for the same CDR3. This rearrangement joins TRBV5-1 to TRBJ2-7; D might be TRBD2 (6 bases). CDR3 size: 12 residues. Germline V gene sequence: CDR1 SGHRS, CDR2 YFSETQ. With 4 bases removed from V and 4 bases from J, the gap between germline ends came to 9 bases. The CDR3 bases are TGCGCCAGCAGCCTTGGGGGGTACGAGCAGTACTTC. It is translated as CASSLGGYEQYF.

The chain has TRBV27 and TRBJ1-1; D remains unclear. V shed 3 bases and J shed 3 bases, with 8 bases lying between them. The CDR3 covers 13 residues. Germline V gives CDR1 MNHEY, CDR2 SMNVEV (reference sequence). CDR3 amino acids: CASSLLEDTEAFF. DNA for the CDR3: TGTGCCAGCAGTTTGTTAGAGGACACTGAAGCTTTCTTT.

The chain couples TRBV4-2 to TRBJ1-2; D uncertain. The CDR3 spans 15 residues. CDR1 and CDR2 from the germline V gene are LGHNA and YNFKEQ. V gave up 0 bases and J gave up 4 bases, with 12 bases separating them. The chain's CDR3 is CASSQERAPIYGYTF. The CDR3 DNA follows: TGTGCCAGCAGCCAAGAGAGAGCCCCAATCTATGGCTACACCTTC.

This chain uses TRBV7-9 with TRBJ1-1; 8 nucleotides agree with TRBD1. The CDR3 runs to 14 residues. The germline gives CDR1 SEHNR, CDR2 FQNEAQ (reference sequence). Germline trimming cut 5 bases from V and 5 bases from J; bases unmatched to any gene: 7. The DNA for the CDR3 is TGTGCCAGCAGCCCACAACAGGGGGGTACTGAAGCTTTCTTT. Its protein product is CASSPQQGGTEAFF.

The chain is built from TRBV11-3 and TRBJ1-2; 12 bases fit TRBD1. Germline V gene sequence: CDR1 SGHNT, CDR2 YENEEA. CDR3 length equals 16 residues. V lost 8 bases and J lost 3; bases outside the gene matches: 10. The CDR3 region is CASVQSGTGGYYGYTF. CDR3 DNA: TGTGCCAGCGTCCAATCCGGGACAGGGGGCTACTATGGCTACACCTTC.